This T cell receptor (beta chain) was recovered during a study of blood T cell repertoires in COVID-19. V gave up 3 bases and J gave up 5 bases; unmatched junction bases: 5. The germline V gene encodes CDR1 ENHRY and CDR2 SYGVKD. CDR3 length equals 16 residues. Some clones are missing from TCRdb's copy, which holds only in-frame ones; the method was immunoSEQ multiplex PCR. The profile shows roughly 310,000 clones, 75% to 90% of them singletons. The receptor comes from a woman aged 25-40 years with COVID-19, enrolled during active disease. The sequenced sample consisted of peripheral blood. This chain joins TRBV10-3 and TRBJ1-6; the match to TRBD1 covers 9 bases. The CDR3 bases are TGTGCCATCAGTGATAACAGGGGGCAGGATAATTCACCCCTCCACTTT. Residues: CAISDNRGQDNSPLHF.